The entry below describes one TCR beta chain. The sample belongs to a study of blood T cell repertoires in COVID-19. Original processing methods: From reference gene primer amplification, estimates of nucleated cell counts were derived. Using immunoSEQ multiplex PCR, the repertoire was profiled, and TCRdb retains in-frame clones only, with some absent. D and trimming were read from the DNA, whereas the V and J calls and clone size are those reported in that table. The sample consists of about 400,000 clones, 70% to 90% of them appearing once. With 6 bases clipped from V and 9 bases from J, the junction kept 8 bases outside the gene matches. Per the germline V gene, CDR1 is SNHLY and CDR2 is FYNNEI. CDR3 length equals 15 residues.

Specimen: peripheral blood. The sequence derives from a middle-aged man with acute or convalescent COVID-19. The V call is TRBV2, the J call TRBJ1-6; 10 nucleotides match TRBD1. Here the CDR3 reads CASRRDRGYGSPLHF. The CDR3 DNA is TGTGCCAGCAGAAGGGACAGGGGATATGGTTCACCCCTCCACTTT.